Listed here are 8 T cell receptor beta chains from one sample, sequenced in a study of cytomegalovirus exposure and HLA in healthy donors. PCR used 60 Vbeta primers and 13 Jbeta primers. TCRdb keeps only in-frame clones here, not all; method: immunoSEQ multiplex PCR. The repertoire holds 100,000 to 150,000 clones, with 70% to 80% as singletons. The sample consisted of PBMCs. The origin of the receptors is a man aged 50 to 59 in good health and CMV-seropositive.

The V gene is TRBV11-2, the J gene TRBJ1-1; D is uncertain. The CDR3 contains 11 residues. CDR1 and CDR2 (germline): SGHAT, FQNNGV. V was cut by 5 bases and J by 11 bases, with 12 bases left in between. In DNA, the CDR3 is TGTGCCAGCAGCCCCAATGACTCGGCTTTCTTT. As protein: CASSPNDSAFF.

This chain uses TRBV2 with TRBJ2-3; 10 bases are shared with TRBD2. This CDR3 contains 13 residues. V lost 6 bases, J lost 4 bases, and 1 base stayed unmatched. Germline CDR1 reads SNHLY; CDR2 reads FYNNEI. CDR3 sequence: CASRTSGADTQYF. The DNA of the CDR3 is TGTGCCAGCAGAACTAGCGGGGCAGATACGCAGTATTTT.

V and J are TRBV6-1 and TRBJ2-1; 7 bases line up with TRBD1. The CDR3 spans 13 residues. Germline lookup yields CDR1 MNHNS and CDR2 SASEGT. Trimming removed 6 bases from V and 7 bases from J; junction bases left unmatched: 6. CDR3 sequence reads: CASSRQGHNEQFF. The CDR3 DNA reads TGTGCCAGCAGCCGACAGGGTCATAATGAGCAGTTCTTC.

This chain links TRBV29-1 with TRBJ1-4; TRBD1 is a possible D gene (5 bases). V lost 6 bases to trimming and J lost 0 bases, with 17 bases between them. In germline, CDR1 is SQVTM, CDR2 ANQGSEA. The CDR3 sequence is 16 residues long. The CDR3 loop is CSVRDSSFATNEKLFF. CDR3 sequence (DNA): TGCAGCGTAAGGGACTCTTCCTTTGCAACTAATGAAAAACTGTTTTTT.

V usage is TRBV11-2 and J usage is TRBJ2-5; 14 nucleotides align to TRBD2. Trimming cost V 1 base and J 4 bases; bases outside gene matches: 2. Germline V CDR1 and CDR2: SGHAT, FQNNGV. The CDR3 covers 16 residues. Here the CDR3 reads CASSLGLAGGIETQYF. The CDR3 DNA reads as TGTGCCAGCAGCTTAGGACTAGCGGGAGGGATAGAGACCCAGTACTTC. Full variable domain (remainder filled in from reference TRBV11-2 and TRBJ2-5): EAGVAQSPRYKIIEKRQSVAFWCNPISGHATLYWYQQILGQGPKLLIQFQNNGVVDDSQLPKDRFSAERLKGVDSTLKIQPAKLEDSAVYLCASSLGLAGGIETQYFGPGTRLLVL.

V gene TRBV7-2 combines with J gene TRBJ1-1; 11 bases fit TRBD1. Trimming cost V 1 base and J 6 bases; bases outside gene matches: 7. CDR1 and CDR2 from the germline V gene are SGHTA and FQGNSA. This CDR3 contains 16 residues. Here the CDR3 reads CASSLGDRGLLPEAFF. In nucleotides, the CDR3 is TGTGCCAGCAGCTTAGGGGACAGGGGGTTACTACCTGAAGCTTTCTTT.

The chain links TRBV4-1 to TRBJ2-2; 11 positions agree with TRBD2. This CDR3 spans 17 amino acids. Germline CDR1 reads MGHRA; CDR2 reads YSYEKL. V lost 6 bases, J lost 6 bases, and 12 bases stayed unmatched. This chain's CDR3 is CASRLTSGETGSGELFF. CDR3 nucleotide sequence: TGCGCCAGCAGGCTGACTAGCGGGGAAACCGGGTCCGGGGAGCTGTTTTTT.

CDR3 DNA: TGTGCCAGCAGCGGACAGGGATACACTGAAGCTTTCTTT. As protein: CASSGQGYTEAFF. The rearrangement uses TRBV2 and TRBJ1-1, with TRBD1 identical over 8 bases. This CDR3 has 13 amino acids. V lost 6 bases and J lost 3; bases outside the gene matches: 3. Germline CDR1 SNHLY, CDR2 FYNNEI. Drawing the rest from reference TRBV2 and TRBJ1-1, the complete variable domain is EPEVTQTPSHQVTQMGQEVILRCVPISNHLYFYWYRQILGQKVEFLVSFYNNEISEKSEIFDDQFSVERPDGSNFTLKIRSTKLEDSAMYFCASSGQGYTEAFFGQGTRLTVV.